A single T cell receptor beta chain is shown here with its context. Its matching antigen is unknown. Trimming stripped 7 bases from V and 7 bases from J, with 11 bases between. The V gene's germline CDR1 is SEHNR and CDR2 FQNEAQ (reference sequence). This CDR3 has 12 residues. This sample was included in a study of cytomegalovirus exposure and HLA in healthy donors. Study-wide results and limits: An assumption of roughly uniform sequencing depth across donors underlay the presence/absence analyses.

Amplification used 60 Vbeta primers and 13 Jbeta primers. Only in-frame clones appear in the TCRdb table, and some are missing; sequencing was by immunoSEQ multiplex PCR. The sample gives approximately 130,000 clones, 70% to 75% of which show up once; roughly 3.1% is in the top ten. The chain links TRBV7-9 to TRBJ2-1; no firm D call. The clonotype was recovered from a man aged 25-40 years in good health and CMV-seronegative. Sequencing used PBMCs. DNA of the CDR3: TGTGCCAGCAATTCAGGCTCGAATGAGCAGTTCTTC. Translating it yields CASNSGSNEQFF.